The clone carrying this T cell receptor (beta chain) appeared a single time. What it recognizes is unknown. 60 Vbeta and 13 Jbeta primers were used in PCR. Produced via immunoSEQ multiplex PCR; TCRdb's table is partial and in-frame only. The sample gives some 120,000 clones, around 82% of which show up once; around 3.6% is in the top ten. CDR3 length equals 13 residues. Germline V gene sequence: CDR1 MNHEY, CDR2 SVGAGI. V was cut by 5 bases and J by 4 bases, with 11 bases left in between. The data were obtained in a study of cytomegalovirus exposure and HLA in healthy donors. General study results and limits: Prior analysis indicated that the majority of TCR beta V segments exhibited productivity approximately 87% or approximately 30% of the time. Highly shared variants forming one cluster were likely a sequencing artifact. It was shown in a later analysis that HLA-associated TCR beta chains were more clonally expanded than other, equally common chains.

The sequencing input was PBMCs. This chain uses TRBV6-5 with TRBJ1-1, with TRBD1 as a possible D gene (6 bases). This sequence originates from a man aged 40-49 years in good health and CMV-seronegative. The CDR3 DNA reads TGTGCCAGCAGTGAATTAGGGGGCACTGAAGCTTTCTTT. The encoded protein is CASSELGGTEAFF.